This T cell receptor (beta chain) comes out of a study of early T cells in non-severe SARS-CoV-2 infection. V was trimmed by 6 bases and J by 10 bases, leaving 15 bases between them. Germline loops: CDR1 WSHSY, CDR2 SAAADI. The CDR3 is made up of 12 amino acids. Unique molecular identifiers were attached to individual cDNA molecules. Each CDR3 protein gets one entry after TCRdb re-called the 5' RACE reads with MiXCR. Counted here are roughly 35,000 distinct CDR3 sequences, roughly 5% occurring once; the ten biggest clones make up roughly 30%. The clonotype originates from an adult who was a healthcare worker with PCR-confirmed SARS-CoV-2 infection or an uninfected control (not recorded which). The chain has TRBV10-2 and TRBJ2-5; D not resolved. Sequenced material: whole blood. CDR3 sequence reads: CASSFDRVDQYF. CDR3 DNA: TGCGCCAGCAGCTTCGATCGGGTCGACCAGTACTTC.